The rows below give T cell receptor beta chains drawn from one sample of a study of OX40 agonist ivuxolimab in advanced cancers. Profiled with immunoSEQ multiplex PCR; TCRdb holds only in-frame clones, not every one. The repertoire has approximately 56,000 clones, approximately 78% of them found once; the top ten carry roughly 0.66%. Here the sequenced sample was CD4+ or CD8+ T cells sorted from blood, taken in a trial of the OX40 agonist ivuxolimab. These receptor sequences come from an adult with an advanced solid tumor such as melanoma, head and neck, liver or kidney cancer. Each CDR3 is given with its conserved first and last residue. Each record gives: V gene, clone size, J gene, D gene, CDR3 protein, CDR3 DNA. A D gene is named only where the DNA matches it firmly. Clone size is given for some rows only: seen once, a few or many times, or a class if the clone is expanded.

V: TRBV15
size: .
J: TRBJ1-6
D: .
CDR3: CATSRGHNSPLHF
DNA: TGTGCCACCAGCAGAGGACATAATTCACCCCTCCACTTT

V: TRBV6-6
size: .
J: TRBJ2-1
D: .
CDR3: CASSQYYGEQFF
DNA: TGTGCCAGCAGTCAATACTACGGGGAGCAGTTCTTC

V: TRBV28
size: .
J: TRBJ1-6
D: .
CDR3: CASRVPGEHSPLHF
DNA: TGTGCCAGCCGGGTCCCAGGGGAACACTCACCCCTCCACTTT

V: TRBV12-2
size: once
J: TRBJ2-3
D: .
CDR3: CASRLDGGDDKTQYF
DNA: TGTGCAAGTCGCTTAGATGGTGGGGATGATAAGACGCAGTATTTT

V: TRBV21-1
size: .
J: TRBJ1-1
D: .
CDR3: CASSKVQDGNTEAFF
DNA: TGTGCCAGCAGCAAAGTTCAAGACGGAAACACTGAAGCTTTCTTT

V: TRBV7-7
size: .
J: TRBJ2-2
D: .
CDR3: CASSLGQDTGELFF
DNA: TGTGCCAGCAGCTTAGGCCAGGACACCGGGGAGCTGTTTTTT

V: TRBV9
size: .
J: TRBJ1-1
D: TRBD1
CDR3: CASSLQGGNTEAFF
DNA: TGTGCCAGCAGCTTACAGGGGGGGAACACTGAAGCTTTCTTT

V: TRBV9
size: .
J: TRBJ2-3
D: .
CDR3: CASSSILADTQYF
DNA: TGTGCCAGCAGTTCCATTTTGGCAGATACGCAGTATTTT

V: TRBV6-5
size: .
J: TRBJ1-3
D: .
CDR3: CASTRASSGNTIYF
DNA: TGTGCCAGCACCAGGGCCAGCTCTGGAAACACCATATATTTT

V: TRBV7-3
size: .
J: TRBJ2-1
D: TRBD1
CDR3: CASSPTRAGGNEQFF
DNA: TGTGCCAGCAGCCCGACCCGGGCAGGGGGCAATGAGCAGTTCTTC

V: TRBV27
size: .
J: TRBJ2-7
D: .
CDR3: CASSLQGLYSYEQYF
DNA: TGTGCCAGCAGTTTACAGGGGCTCTACTCCTACGAGCAGTACTTC

V: TRBV7-9
size: medium-sized
J: TRBJ2-1
D: .
CDR3: CASSLGSLNEQFF
DNA: TGTGCCAGCAGCTTGGGCAGCCTCAATGAGCAGTTCTTC

V: TRBV5-1
size: .
J: TRBJ2-3
D: .
CDR3: CASSLSGDTQYF
DNA: TGCGCCAGCAGCTTGTCCGGAGATACGCAGTATTTT

V: TRBV29-1
size: .
J: TRBJ2-1
D: TRBD2
CDR3: CSVPASGGYNEQFF
DNA: TGCAGCGTTCCCGCCAGCGGGGGTTACAATGAGCAGTTCTTC

V: TRBV7-9
size: .
J: TRBJ1-3
D: TRBD1
CDR3: CASSSKTGIGSGNTIYF
DNA: TGTGCCAGCAGCTCTAAGACAGGGATAGGCTCTGGAAACACCATATATTTT

V: TRBV7-2
size: once
J: TRBJ2-5
D: TRBD1
CDR3: CASRPRGRETQYF
DNA: TGTGCCAGCAGGCCCAGGGGGCGAGAGACCCAGTACTTC

V: TRBV18
size: .
J: TRBJ2-7
D: TRBD2
CDR3: CASSPASAGGSEQYF
DNA: TGTGCCAGCTCACCTGCATCAGCGGGAGGCTCCGAGCAGTACTTC

V: TRBV6-6
size: .
J: TRBJ2-3
D: .
CDR3: CASSPNRAADTQYF
DNA: TGTGCCAGCAGCCCCAACCGGGCCGCAGATACGCAGTATTTT

V: TRBV7-8
size: .
J: TRBJ2-7
D: .
CDR3: CASSQSRRSYEQYF
DNA: TGTGCCAGCAGCCAATCCCGCCGATCCTACGAGCAGTACTTC

V: TRBV7-9
size: .
J: TRBJ1-4
D: .
CDR3: CASSLFKAGTATNEKLFF
DNA: TGTGCCAGCAGCTTATTTAAAGCTGGGACTGCAACTAATGAAAAACTGTTTTTT

V: TRBV5-5
size: .
J: TRBJ1-6
D: .
CDR3: CASSLTGKGKSYNSPLHF
DNA: TGTGCCAGCAGCTTGACAGGGAAGGGTAAATCCTATAATTCACCCCTCCACTTT

V: TRBV7-9
size: few
J: TRBJ1-5
D: TRBD1
CDR3: CASSAGDRGIGNQPQHF
DNA: TGTGCCAGCAGCGCGGGCGACAGGGGTATAGGGAATCAGCCCCAGCATTTT

V: TRBV11-2
size: .
J: TRBJ2-7
D: TRBD2
CDR3: CASSQLPGGGKQYF
DNA: TGTGCCAGCAGCCAGCTCCCGGGAGGAGGCAAACAGTACTTC

V: TRBV19
size: .
J: TRBJ2-2
D: TRBD1
CDR3: CASSSDRLDGGGELFF
DNA: TGTGCCAGTAGTTCGGACAGGTTGGATGGGGGCGGGGAGCTGTTTTTT

V: TRBV7-4
size: .
J: TRBJ1-5
D: TRBD1
CDR3: CASSKPLPDRANQPQHF
DNA: TGTGCCAGCAGCAAGCCCCTACCGGACAGGGCGAATCAGCCCCAGCATTTT

V: TRBV7-9
size: .
J: TRBJ1-5
D: .
CDR3: CASSSARHDSNQPQHF
DNA: TGTGCCAGCAGCTCTGCTCGGCATGATAGCAATCAGCCCCAGCATTTT

V: TRBV11-3
size: .
J: TRBJ2-1
D: TRBD2
CDR3: CASSRDRAGGRNEQFF
DNA: TGTGCCAGCAGCCGGGACCGGGCGGGGGGACGCAATGAGCAGTTCTTC

V: TRBV19
size: .
J: TRBJ1-2
D: .
CDR3: CASSPPTGSYTF
DNA: TGTGCCAGTAGTCCCCCCACGGGGAGCTACACCTTC

V: TRBV5-5
size: .
J: TRBJ2-3
D: .
CDR3: CASRSAGTLTDTQYF
DNA: TGTGCCAGCAGGTCTGCCGGGACCCTCACAGATACGCAGTATTTT

V: TRBV13
size: .
J: TRBJ2-5
D: .
CDR3: CASSSTSPQETQYF
DNA: TGTGCCAGCAGCTCAACTAGTCCTCAAGAGACCCAGTACTTC

V: TRBV6-6
size: .
J: TRBJ1-3
D: .
CDR3: CASRRGHSGNTIYF
DNA: TGTGCCAGCAGGCGGGGTCACTCTGGAAACACCATATATTTT

V: TRBV29-1
size: .
J: TRBJ2-5
D: .
CDR3: CSVPQGGETQYF
DNA: TGCAGCGTCCCTCAGGGTGGGGAGACCCAGTACTTC

V: TRBV4-2
size: .
J: TRBJ2-2
D: TRBD2
CDR3: CASSQGLAGGHVGELFF
DNA: TGTGCCAGCAGCCAGGGACTAGCGGGGGGGCACGTCGGGGAGCTGTTTTTT

V: TRBV19
size: .
J: TRBJ2-3
D: TRBD2
CDR3: CASSILLAGNTQYF
DNA: TGTGCCAGTAGTATCTTGCTAGCGGGGAATACGCAGTATTTT

V: TRBV6-1
size: once
J: TRBJ1-5
D: TRBD1
CDR3: CASSDPGTGSNQPQHF
DNA: TGTGCCAGCAGTGATCCCGGGACAGGTAGCAATCAGCCCCAGCATTTT

V: TRBV5-1
size: few
J: TRBJ1-6
D: .
CDR3: CASSLGLLNSPLHF
DNA: TGCGCCAGCAGCTTGGGACTACTTAATTCACCCCTCCACTTT

V: TRBV6-1
size: .
J: TRBJ1-6
D: TRBD1
CDR3: CASSWDSNSPLHF
DNA: TGTGCCAGCAGTTGGGACAGTAATTCACCCCTCCACTTT

V: TRBV13
size: .
J: TRBJ2-3
D: TRBD2
CDR3: CASSLRLAGGPSTDTQYF
DNA: TGTGCCAGCAGCTTACGACTAGCGGGGGGTCCTAGCACAGATACGCAGTATTTT

V: TRBV7-2
size: .
J: TRBJ2-5
D: TRBD2
CDR3: CASSLSPPGGYQETQYF
DNA: TGTGCCAGCAGCTTAAGTCCTCCGGGGGGGTACCAAGAGACCCAGTACTTC

V: TRBV4-1
size: once
J: TRBJ1-4
D: .
CDR3: CASSPPWATNEKLFF
DNA: TGCGCCAGCAGCCCACCATGGGCAACTAATGAAAAACTGTTTTTT

V: TRBV19
size: .
J: TRBJ2-3
D: TRBD2
CDR3: CASSMSGARTDTQYF
DNA: TGTGCCAGTAGTATGAGCGGGGCGAGGACAGATACGCAGTATTTT

V: TRBV5-4
size: few
J: TRBJ2-7
D: TRBD2
CDR3: CASSWTSGAQKFEQYF
DNA: TGTGCCAGCAGCTGGACTAGCGGGGCTCAGAAGTTCGAGCAGTACTTC

V: TRBV5-1
size: .
J: TRBJ1-1
D: .
CDR3: CASSRAGRHTEAFF
DNA: TGCGCCAGCTCTAGGGCTGGCAGGCACACTGAAGCTTTCTTT

V: TRBV7-2
size: .
J: TRBJ1-4
D: .
CDR3: CASSLTGRGGPNEKLFF
DNA: TGTGCCAGCAGCCTGACGGGCAGGGGAGGTCCTAATGAAAAACTGTTTTTT

V: TRBV11-3
size: .
J: TRBJ2-2
D: TRBD2
CDR3: CASSSGGAVGELFF
DNA: TGTGCCAGCAGCAGCGGGGGCGCGGTCGGGGAGCTGTTTTTT

V: TRBV6-1
size: .
J: TRBJ2-3
D: .
CDR3: CASPGYGDTQYF
DNA: TGTGCCAGCCCCGGGTATGGGGATACGCAGTATTTT

V: TRBV7-9
size: .
J: TRBJ1-4
D: TRBD1
CDR3: CASSLEARGQLFF
DNA: TGTGCCAGCAGCTTAGAGGCCAGGGGGCAACTGTTTTTT

V: TRBV9
size: .
J: TRBJ2-3
D: .
CDR3: CASTPPANTQYF
DNA: TGTGCCAGCACCCCCCCAGCCAATACGCAGTATTTT

V: TRBV10-3
size: .
J: TRBJ2-7
D: .
CDR3: CASDNPDSSYEQYF
DNA: TGTGCCAGCGACAACCCCGACAGCTCCTACGAGCAGTACTTC

V: TRBV7-9
size: .
J: TRBJ1-2
D: .
CDR3: CASSLEVTANYGYTF
DNA: TGTGCCAGCAGCTTAGAGGTAACTGCCAACTATGGCTACACCTTC

V: TRBV18
size: .
J: TRBJ1-2
D: .
CDR3: CASSPGTEGYGYTF
DNA: TGTGCCAGCTCACCAGGGACGGAGGGCTATGGCTACACCTTC

V: TRBV5-5
size: .
J: TRBJ2-7
D: .
CDR3: CASSLSQDYSYEQYF
DNA: TGTGCCAGCAGCTTGAGCCAGGACTATTCCTACGAGCAGTACTTC

V: TRBV5-6
size: .
J: TRBJ2-4
D: .
CDR3: CASSFQGNRNIQYF
DNA: TGTGCCAGCAGCTTCCAGGGTAACCGGAACATTCAGTACTTC